This record concerns one TCR beta chain sequence. The data belong to a study of blood T cell repertoires in COVID-19. Whole-study context: Sites across the United States, Italy and Spain contributed samples from acute and convalescent COVID-19. PBMCs, B-cell-depleted T cells, or T cells were the source of the cDNA or gDNA that made up the material.

Per the original data handling: Estimated nucleated cell counts came from reference gene primer amplification. The table came from immunoSEQ multiplex PCR; TCRdb's copy has only in-frame clones and leaves some out. V, J and clone size reflect that table, while D and trimming were determined from the DNA. The data contain over 200,000 clones, 80% to 85% of them singletons. The length of the CDR3 is 13 residues. Germline V gene data show CDR1 as KGHDR and CDR2 as SFDVKD. J was trimmed by 4 bases and V by 9 bases; bases with no gene match: 7. Sequenced: peripheral blood. This TCR came from a human donor in a cohort sampled during active COVID-19. V and J are TRBV24-1 and TRBJ1-2; 7 bases agree with TRBD1. CDR3 amino acids: CATAGQFSYGYTF. The CDR3 DNA reads TGTGCCACCGCGGGACAGTTTTCCTATGGCTACACCTTC.